These 27 T cell receptor beta chains were all obtained from the same sample, sequenced in a study of cytomegalovirus exposure and HLA in healthy donors. PCR primers comprised 60 Vbeta and 13 Jbeta primers. Data came from immunoSEQ multiplex PCR; TCRdb stores just in-frame clones and leaves some out. Of 100,000 or so clones listed, 74% are singletons. Sequenced input: PBMCs. The receptors were gathered from a man aged 50-60 years in good health and CMV-seropositive.

Turning to this clone: Germline and junction disagree at one end, which may indicate a read error. V gene TRBV5-1 combines with J gene TRBJ2-1; 8 bases fit TRBD1. Germline CDR1 is SGHRS and CDR2 is YFSETQ. The CDR3 has 16 amino acids. The CDR3 DNA sequence: TGCGCCAGCAGCTCCAGACAGGGGCGACTAGGCAATGGGCAGTTCTTC. Translation gives CASSSRQGRLGNGQFF.

The rearrangement uses TRBV2 and TRBJ2-7; TRBD2 aligns across 9 bases. Germline CDR1 is SNHLY and CDR2 is FYNNEI. With 7 bases clipped from V and 2 bases from J, the junction kept 3 bases outside the gene matches. The CDR3 runs 13 residues. In DNA form, the CDR3 reads TGTGCCAGCAAAGTAGCGGGGGCCTACGAGCAGTACTTC. Its protein product is CASKVAGAYEQYF.

This rearrangement joins TRBV9 to TRBJ2-1; D not certain. Trimming stripped 4 bases from V and 0 bases from J, with 5 bases between. Germline-derived CDR1 and CDR2 are SGDLS and YYNGEE. CDR3 size: 13 residues. CDR3 in DNA: TGTGCCAGCAGCCGCAGCTCCTACAATGAGCAGTTCTTC. Its protein is CASSRSSYNEQFF.

This clone was found once. The CDR3, as DNA: TGTGCCAGCAGCCCGGGACTAGCGGTCAAACGGGAGACCCAGTACTTC. This encodes CASSPGLAVKRETQYF. V and J are TRBV11-2 and TRBJ2-5; 11 nucleotides match TRBD2. Per germline, CDR1 SGHAT and CDR2 FQNNGV. The junction had 10 bases not matched to a gene; V was cut back by 5 bases and J by 5 bases. CDR3 size: 16 residues. The full variable domain, with the rest looked up from reference TRBV11-2 and TRBJ2-5, is EAGVAQSPRYKIIEKRQSVAFWCNPISGHATLYWYQQILGQGPKLLIQFQNNGVVDDSQLPKDRFSAERLKGVDSTLKIQPAKLEDSAVYLCASSPGLAVKRETQYFGPGTRLLVL.

The J gene is TRBJ1-4, the V gene TRBV19; D remains ambiguous. Germline CDR1 LNHDA, CDR2 SQIVND (reference sequence). The CDR3 is 11 residues long. Trimming took off 4 bases at V and 8 bases at J, with 5 bases between the two ends. The CDR3 DNA is TGTGCCAGTAGTACCCCAGAAAAACTGTTTTTT. Translating gives CASSTPEKLFF.

J is TRBJ2-1 and V is TRBV4-1; the match to TRBD1 covers 7 bases. J gave up 8 bases and V 1 base, and 5 bases lay outside the gene matches. Looked up from germline, CDR1 is MGHRA and CDR2 is YSYEKL. There are 14 residues in the CDR3. The CDR3 region is CASSQADRVHEQFF. The CDR3 DNA is TGCGCCAGCAGCCAAGCCGACAGGGTACATGAGCAGTTCTTC.

Comment on this clone: An end of the junction differs from the germline gene, which may be a read error. The V and J genes are TRBV5-6 and TRBJ2-6, with D tentatively TRBD1 (5 bases). The germline V gene has CDR1 SGHDT and CDR2 YYEEEE. The CDR3 is made up of 17 amino acids. The CDR3 bases are TGTGCCAGCAGCTTGAGGTTGGGGCACTCTGGGGCCAACGGCCTGACTTTC. As protein: CASSLRLGHSGANGLTF.

The chain combines TRBV11-2 with TRBJ1-1; 8 bases match TRBD1. Trimming removed 5 bases from V and 5 bases from J; junction bases left unmatched: 4. Germline lookup yields CDR1 SGHAT and CDR2 FQNNGV. This CDR3 has 13 amino acids. The CDR3: CASSTGGQTEAFF. DNA of the CDR3: TGTGCCAGCAGCACAGGGGGACAAACTGAAGCTTTCTTT.

A remark on this clone: Other DNA sequences in this sample translate to the same CDR3. The chain recombines TRBV9 with TRBJ2-3, with TRBD2 identical over 9 bases. Trimming removed 4 bases from V and 0 bases from J; junction bases left unmatched: 3. The germline V gene encodes CDR1 SGDLS and CDR2 YYNGEE. The CDR3 is 15 residues long. As DNA, the CDR3 is TGTGCCAGCAGCCTAGCGGGGACTAGCACAGATACGCAGTATTTT. It codes for CASSLAGTSTDTQYF. The full variable domain, its missing parts supplied by reference TRBV9 and TRBJ2-3, is DSGVTQTPKHLITATGQRVTLRCSPRSGDLSVYWYQQSLDQGLQFLIQYYNGEERAKGNILERFSAQQFPDLHSELNLSSLELGDSALYFCASSLAGTSTDTQYFGPGTRLTVL.

The chain employs TRBV6-1 and TRBJ1-2, with D perhaps TRBD1 (6 bases). Germline CDR1 and CDR2: MNHNS and SASEGT. The CDR3 runs 13 residues. The V end lost 6 bases, the J end lost 4 bases, and 12 bases lay between the germline ends. CDR3 sequence (DNA): TGTGCCAGCAGCCACGGACAGAGCTATGGCTACACCTTC. As protein: CASSHGQSYGYTF.

The CDR3 is CASSRQGTRETQYF. The CDR3 nucleotides are TGTGCCAGCAGTCGACAGGGTACAAGGGAGACCCAGTACTTC. This chain connects TRBV6-5 to TRBJ2-5; 7 bases map to TRBD1. Germline trimming cut 5 bases from V and 5 bases from J; bases unmatched to any gene: 8. The V gene's germline CDR1 is MNHEY and CDR2 SVGAGI. The CDR3 has 14 amino acids.

This rearrangement joins TRBV5-1 to TRBJ2-2; 8 bases agree with TRBD1. The CDR3 covers 15 residues. V lost 3 bases and J lost 1; bases outside the gene matches: 2. CDR1 and CDR2 from the germline V gene are SGHRS and YFSETQ. The CDR3 nucleotides read TGCGCCAGCAGCTCCGGGACAGGGAACACCGGGGAGCTGTTTTTT. Protein sequence: CASSSGTGNTGELFF. The variable domain in full, with the rest retrieved from reference TRBV5-1 and TRBJ2-2, is KAGVTQTPRYLIKTRGQQVTLSCSPISGHRSVSWYQQTPGQGLQFLFEYFSETQRNKGNFPGRFSGRQFSNSRSEMNVSTLELGDSALYLCASSSGTGNTGELFFGEGSRLTVL.

This clone has only a few counts. This chain uses TRBV20-1 with TRBJ2-1; tentatively, D is TRBD2 (6 bases). The CDR3 sequence is 11 residues long. V was pared by 8 bases and J by 9 bases, with 14 bases between. Germline values: CDR1 DFQATT, CDR2 SNEGSKA (reference sequence). The chain's CDR3 is CSPAREGEQFF. The CDR3 region has the DNA TGCAGTCCCGCGCGGGAAGGTGAGCAGTTCTTC.

This sequence joins TRBV7-6 and TRBJ1-5, with 7 bases that match TRBD1. Germline values: CDR1 SGHVS, CDR2 FNYEAQ. This CDR3 region has 15 residues. The V and J ends lost 2 bases and 6 bases, in that order; junction bases with no gene match: 7. The CDR3 DNA sequence: TGTGCCAGCAGCTTAAAGGGGGCGGGTAGTCAGCCCCAGCATTTT. Translation: CASSLKGAGSQPQHF.

A few counts support this clone. CDR3 DNA: TGTGCTAGTGGTTTGAGGTTCCAGGGGGCTGCTGATGGCTACACCTTC. It is translated as CASGLRFQGAADGYTF. The chain employs TRBV12-5 and TRBJ1-2; 8 bases match TRBD1. The germline gives CDR1 LGHNT, CDR2 FRNRAP. This CDR3 region has 16 residues. With 2 bases clipped from V and 6 bases from J, the junction kept 11 bases outside the gene matches.

The chain recombines TRBV5-4 with TRBJ2-5; TRBD2 aligns across 11 bases. With V trimmed by 0 bases and J by 5 bases, 6 bases remained unmatched. Germline CDR1 and CDR2: SGHNT and YYREEE (reference sequence). The CDR3 consists of 16 residues. CDR3 in amino acids: CASSLGLAGGKETQYF. CDR3 bases: TGTGCCAGCAGCTTGGGTCTAGCGGGGGGAAAGGAGACCCAGTACTTC. Full variable domain (remainder filled in from reference TRBV5-4 and TRBJ2-5): ETGVTQSPTHLIKTRGQQVTLRCSSQSGHNTVSWYQQALGQGPQFIFQYYREEENGRGNFPPRFSGLQFPNYSSELNVNALELDDSALYLCASSLGLAGGKETQYFGPGTRLLVL.

The rearrangement links TRBV6-6 to TRBJ1-2; 9 bases are shared with TRBD1. The CDR3 consists of 13 residues. The germline V gene encodes CDR1 MNHNY and CDR2 SVGAGI (reference sequence). V gave up 5 bases and J gave up 8 bases; unmatched junction bases: 6. Here the CDR3 reads CASSPQTGGGYTF. DNA of the CDR3: TGTGCCAGCAGTCCCCAGACAGGGGGAGGCTACACCTTC.

This clone was recorded once. The chain recombines TRBV12-5 with TRBJ2-2; 9 bases are shared with TRBD1. V gave up 2 bases and J gave up 6 bases; unmatched junction bases: 10. The germline CDR1 and CDR2 sequences are LGHNT and FRNRAP. This CDR3 is 17 amino acids long. DNA for the CDR3: TGTGCTAGTGGTTTGTCACCGGGACAGGGTGTTTCCGGGGAGCTGTTTTTT. Its protein product is CASGLSPGQGVSGELFF. Together with reference TRBV12-5 and TRBJ2-2, the CDR3 gives the full variable domain: DARVTQTPRHKVTEMGQEVTMRCQPILGHNTVFWYRQTMMQGLELLAYFRNRAPLDDSGMPKDRFSAEMPDATLATLKIQPSEPRDSAVYFCASGLSPGQGVSGELFFGEGSRLTVL.

This chain uses TRBV5-1 with TRBJ1-5; D uncertain. The CDR3 runs 14 residues. The V gene's germline CDR1 is SGHRS and CDR2 YFSETQ. Trimming took 4 bases from V and 7 from J, leaving 15 bases between them. This chain's CDR3 is CASSPELGGQPQHF. The CDR3 region has the DNA TGCGCCAGCAGCCCGGAGCTCGGAGGACAGCCCCAGCATTTT.

The chain recombines TRBV2 with TRBJ2-7, with 8 positions matching TRBD2. The V segment lost 10 bases and the J segment 1 base; nucleotides outside the gene matches: 9. Germline CDR1 is SNHLY and CDR2 is FYNNEI. The CDR3 spans 14 residues. Here the CDR3 reads CATASGTSSYEQYF. CDR3 coding DNA: TGTGCCACAGCCTCCGGGACTAGTTCCTACGAGCAGTACTTC.

The J gene is TRBJ2-1, the V gene TRBV9; D may be TRBD2 (6 bases). Germline lookup yields CDR1 SGDLS and CDR2 YYNGEE. This CDR3 has 15 residues. Trimming took off 5 bases at V and 6 bases at J, with 18 bases between the two ends. The chain's CDR3 is CASSFMTGGANEQFF. CDR3 DNA: TGTGCCAGCAGTTTCATGACTGGCGGGGCCAATGAGCAGTTCTTC.

This chain connects TRBV6-6 to TRBJ1-5; perhaps TRBD1 as D (5 bases). The ends were cut back, 2 bases at V and 4 bases at J, with 9 bases in the middle. Germline CDR1 is MNHNY and CDR2 is SVGAGI (reference sequence). CDR3 length equals 14 residues. The CDR3 is CASSYPTDNQPQHF. The CDR3 coding sequence is TGTGCCAGCAGTTACCCGACAGATAATCAGCCCCAGCATTTT.

The chain has TRBV7-9 and TRBJ1-2; D unclear. Germline-derived CDR1 and CDR2 are SEHNR and FQNEAQ (reference sequence). Trimming removed 1 base at V and 0 bases at J, with 9 bases between. The CDR3 is 15 residues long. The CDR3, as DNA: TGTGCCAGCAGCTTAGGGCCCGAAACTAACTATGGCTACACCTTC. Its translation is CASSLGPETNYGYTF.

This chain joins TRBV9 and TRBJ2-5, with TRBD1 matching 10 bases. CDR1 is SGDLS and CDR2 is YYNGEE in the germline V gene. The V segment lost 3 bases and the J segment 1 base; nucleotides outside the gene matches: 12. The CDR3 sequence is 18 residues long. CDR3 DNA sequence: TGTGCCAGCAGCGCCCACAAATCCGGGACAGGGGTCCAAGAGACCCAGTACTTC. Translating gives CASSAHKSGTGVQETQYF.

This chain joins TRBV10-2 and TRBJ1-1; 8 nucleotides align to TRBD1. Germline CDR1 is WSHSY and CDR2 is SAAADI. Trimming at V came to 3 bases and at J to 0 bases, leaving 9 bases not matched to a gene. CDR3 length: 17 residues. The CDR3: CASSDPRQGRMNTEAFF. CDR3 DNA: TGCGCCAGCAGTGACCCCAGACAGGGGAGGATGAACACTGAAGCTTTCTTT.

This clone was counted once. The J gene is TRBJ1-1, the V gene TRBV19; TRBD1 is a possible D gene (6 bases). The germline V gene has CDR1 LNHDA and CDR2 SQIVND (reference sequence). V was cut by 5 bases and J by 0 bases, with 19 bases left in between. The CDR3 consists of 17 residues. CDR3 in amino acids: CASSLNGQGTLNTEAFF. DNA of the CDR3: TGTGCCAGTAGTCTCAACGGGCAGGGGACCTTGAACACTGAAGCTTTCTTT.

The chain carries TRBV20-1 and TRBJ1-1, with TRBD1 matching over 7 bases. CDR3 length: 10 amino acids. CDR1 is DFQATT and CDR2 is SNEGSKA in the germline V gene (reference sequence). The CDR3 here is CTPGGTEAFF. The CDR3 DNA is TGCACTCCAGGGGGGACTGAAGCTTTCTTT.